This passage covers 22 T cell receptor beta chains from one sample sequenced in a study of blood T cells in healthy people across ages. A second PCR of roughly 6 to 12 cycles used a sample-barcoded 5' primer and a J-beta primer mix. TCRdb analysed the 5' RACE reads with MiXCR anew, one entry per CDR3 protein. The data show about 680,000 distinct CDR3 sequences, about 52% seen once. The sample was blood. These TCRs come from a woman aged 60 to 75 in good health.

The rearrangement uses TRBV6-5 and TRBJ2-2, with D unclear. V was pared by 2 bases and J by 8 bases, with 9 bases between. The CDR3 loop spans 13 amino acids. Germline V gene sequence: CDR1 MNHEY, CDR2 SVGAGI. CDR3 loop: CASSYGILGELFF. The CDR3 DNA reads as TGTGCCAGCAGTTACGGGATTTTGGGGGAGCTGTTTTTT.

V gene TRBV6-6 combines with J gene TRBJ1-1; D is ambiguous. CDR1 is MNHNY, CDR2 SVGAGI, per germline (reference sequence). This CDR3 spans 12 amino acids. V was clipped by 6 bases and J by 8 bases, with 13 bases between them. The CDR3 loop reads CASRSDGVEAFF. The CDR3, as DNA: TGTGCCAGCAGATCAGACGGGGTAGAAGCTTTCTTT.

This clonotype was seen at least ten times. The chain recombines TRBV5-1 with TRBJ1-1; 8 nucleotides agree with TRBD1. The germline V gene has CDR1 SGHRS and CDR2 YFSETQ. The CDR3 runs to 14 residues. V gave up 4 bases and J gave up 6 bases; unmatched junction bases: 8. The CDR3 sequence: CASSDPGGGAEAFF. CDR3 DNA sequence: TGCGCCAGCAGCGACCCAGGGGGCGGCGCTGAAGCTTTCTTT.

J is TRBJ1-5 and V is TRBV2, with D tentatively TRBD1 (5 bases). CDR1 and CDR2 from the germline V gene are SNHLY and FYNNEI. This CDR3 has 15 amino acids. Trimming cost V 6 bases and J 2 bases, with 14 bases left between them. The CDR3 DNA follows: TGTGCCAGCAGGGGGGTGGGACCGGGCAATCAGCCCCAGCATTTT. Protein product: CASRGVGPGNQPQHF.

The chain joins TRBV7-2 to TRBJ1-1, with D possibly matching TRBD1 (5 bases). The V end was cut by 0 bases, the J end by 11 bases, with 22 bases between. The CDR3 runs to 16 residues. Per germline, CDR1 SGHTA and CDR2 FQGNSA. In DNA, the CDR3 is TGTGCCAGCAGCTTAGCGGGCCGGGGCTCGGGGTTTCAGGCTTTCTTT. Translating it yields CASSLAGRGSGFQAFF.

The V gene is TRBV15, the J gene TRBJ2-5, with D perhaps TRBD1 (5 bases). CDR1 and CDR2 (germline): LNHNV, YYDKDF (reference sequence). Trimming removed 4 bases from V and 1 base from J, with 13 bases in between. The CDR3 contains 15 residues. The CDR3 region has the DNA TGTGCCACCAGCATAGGGGAAATAAGCCAAGAGACCCAGTACTTC. Protein: CATSIGEISQETQYF.

The chain recombines TRBV6-2 or TRBV6-3 with TRBJ2-3; 7 bases agree with TRBD2. The CDR3 extends over 17 amino acids. CDR1 and CDR2 (germline): MNHEY, SVGEGT. The ends lost 7 bases at V and 4 bases at J; junction bases unmatched: 17. The CDR3 sequence: CASNLNGRSSGPDTQYF. The CDR3 DNA sequence: TGTGCCAGCAACCTCAACGGGCGCTCTAGCGGCCCAGATACGCAGTATTTT.

This clonotype was counted a few times. This rearrangement joins TRBV20-1 to TRBJ2-7; D possibly corresponds to TRBD1 (6 bases). V lost 3 bases and J lost 2, with 11 bases in between. This CDR3 spans 13 amino acids. In germline, CDR1 is DFQATT, CDR2 SNEGSKA (reference sequence). CDR3 nucleotides: TGCAGTGCTAGGCAGGGGCAGACCTACGAGCAGTACTTC. Amino acid sequence: CSARQGQTYEQYF.

The chain has TRBV7-9 and TRBJ2-1; D gene uncertain. Per the germline V gene, CDR1 is SEHNR and CDR2 is FQNEAQ (reference sequence). V dropped 4 bases and J dropped 5 bases, with 6 bases sitting between them. This CDR3 spans 12 amino acids. The CDR3 loop reads CASSYTDNEQFF. The CDR3 coding sequence is TGTGCCAGCAGCTACACCGACAATGAGCAGTTCTTC. The variable domain in full, completed from reference TRBV7-9 and TRBJ2-1, reads DTGVSQNPRHKITKRGQNVTFRCDPISEHNRLYWYRQTLGQGPEFLTYFQNEAQLEKSRLLSDRFSAERPKGSFSTLEIQRTEQGDSAMYLCASSYTDNEQFFGPGTRLTVL.

The rearrangement joins TRBV7-9 to TRBJ1-2; TRBD1 matches at 10 bases. Unmatched junction bases numbered 8, after V lost 6 bases and J lost 7 bases. The CDR3 contains 14 residues. Germline CDR1 SEHNR, CDR2 FQNEAQ (reference sequence). The CDR3 DNA is TGTGCCAGCAGTCAGACAGGGGGCGTTGGTGGCTACACCTTC. Its protein is CASSQTGGVGGYTF.

This clonotype has a handful of counts. The chain employs TRBV29-1 and TRBJ2-3; TRBD2 matches 10 bases. V dropped 7 bases and J dropped 6; count of bases not matched to a gene: 10. Germline-derived CDR1 and CDR2 are SQVTM and ANQGSEA. The CDR3 is 14 residues long. For the CDR3, the DNA is TGCAGCGCCGAGGGGCTAGCGGGAGCGGATACGCAGTATTTT. This gives the protein CSAEGLAGADTQYF.

This chain links TRBV3-1 with TRBJ2-1; 8 bases fit TRBD2. In germline, CDR1 is LGHDT, CDR2 YNNKEL (reference sequence). V shed 2 bases and J 4 bases; nucleotides not matched to a gene: 7. The CDR3 extends over 16 amino acids. CDR3: CASSQLLAGRYNEQFF. CDR3 nucleotides: TGTGCCAGCAGCCAACTCTTAGCGGGGAGGTACAATGAGCAGTTCTTC.

The CDR3 DNA reads as TGTGCCAGCAGTTACCAGGATCGGTCACCCCTCCACTTT. It specifies CASSYQDRSPLHF. This chain connects TRBV6-2 or TRBV6-3 to TRBJ1-6; D gene uncertain. The CDR3 is 13 amino acids. Per germline, CDR1 MNHEY and CDR2 SVGEGT. Trimming removed 2 bases from V and 10 bases from J, with 9 bases in between.

The chain employs TRBV20-1 and TRBJ1-5, with a possible D match to TRBD1 (6 bases). In germline, CDR1 is DFQATT, CDR2 SNEGSKA (reference sequence). This CDR3 is 13 amino acids long. V lost 5 bases and J 3 bases, leaving 11 bases between the germline ends. The CDR3 loop is CSAPGDANQPQHF. CDR3 in DNA: TGCAGTGCTCCAGGGGATGCCAATCAGCCCCAGCATTTT.

The table lists this clonotype with many counts. The CDR3 region is CASSLVDEQYF. The CDR3 DNA sequence: TGTGCCAGCAGCCTCGTTGATGAGCAGTACTTC. J is TRBJ2-7 and V is TRBV12-3 or TRBV12-4; no definite D call. With 6 bases removed from V and 7 bases from J, the gap between germline ends came to 10 bases. The CDR3 is 11 amino acids.

This clonotype was observed a handful of times. CDR3: CASTPSSSYEQYF. CDR3 sequence (DNA): TGTGCCAGCACTCCCAGCAGCTCCTACGAGCAGTACTTC. The chain is built from TRBV6-5 and TRBJ2-7, with D uncertain. V dropped 7 bases and J dropped 0 bases, with 10 bases sitting between them. Germline-derived CDR1 and CDR2 are MNHEY and SVGAGI. The CDR3 contains 13 residues.

The chain has TRBV12-3 or TRBV12-4 and TRBJ1-6; D uncertain. The V end was cut by 7 bases, the J end by 5 bases, with 9 bases between. The CDR3 has 13 residues. DNA for the CDR3: TGTGCCAGCACTCTGGCGGATAATTCACCCCTCCACTTT. Encoded protein: CASTLADNSPLHF.

In its sample, this clonotype was seen once. The J gene is TRBJ1-5, the V gene TRBV28, with D possibly being TRBD1 (5 bases). With 4 bases removed from V and 1 base from J, the gap between germline ends came to 11 bases. Germline lookup yields CDR1 MDHEN and CDR2 SYDVKM. The CDR3 extends over 15 amino acids. CDR3 protein: CASSSTRASNQPQHF. DNA of the CDR3: TGTGCCAGCAGTTCCACCAGGGCGAGCAATCAGCCCCAGCATTTT.

This clonotype has only a few counts. This chain links TRBV5-1 with TRBJ2-5; D is unresolved. Germline lookup yields CDR1 SGHRS and CDR2 YFSETQ. CDR3 length equals 14 residues. The V end lost 0 bases, the J end lost 5 bases, and 11 bases lay between the germline ends. The CDR3 DNA reads TGCGCCAGCAGCTTGGCGGTGGCTGGGGAGACCCAGTACTTC. Its protein product is CASSLAVAGETQYF.

This clonotype came up a few times. The chain joins TRBV4-3 to TRBJ2-1; D remains ambiguous. V was clipped by 0 bases and J by 1 base, with 7 bases between them. The CDR3 loop spans 15 amino acids. Germline CDR1 reads LGHNA; CDR2 reads YSLEER. DNA of the CDR3: TGCGCCAGCAGCCAAGAGGGTCGGTCCTACAATGAGCAGTTCTTC. This gives the protein CASSQEGRSYNEQFF.

In this sample, this clonotype turned up a few times. The chain employs TRBV5-1 and TRBJ2-7, with 9 bases that match TRBD1. Per the germline V gene, CDR1 is SGHRS and CDR2 is YFSETQ. Trimming removed 4 bases from V and 0 bases from J; junction bases left unmatched: 8. This CDR3 has 16 amino acids. The CDR3 nucleotides are TGCGCCAGCAGCCCGGATCCGGGACAGGGCTCCTACGAGCAGTACTTC. This codes for CASSPDPGQGSYEQYF. The whole variable domain, remainder taken from reference TRBV5-1 and TRBJ2-7, is KAGVTQTPRYLIKTRGQQVTLSCSPISGHRSVSWYQQTPGQGLQFLFEYFSETQRNKGNFPGRFSGRQFSNSRSEMNVSTLELGDSALYLCASSPDPGQGSYEQYFGPGTRLTVT.

Worth noting for this clonotype: A much larger clone is a single base away; this may be a read error. The rearrangement joins TRBV7-3 to TRBJ2-7; TRBD1 agrees at 8 bases. Germline CDR1 and CDR2: SGHTA and FQGTGA. CDR3 size: 16 residues. After removal of 4 bases from V and 7 bases from J, the junction contained 15 bases not matched to a gene. The CDR3 DNA reads TGTGCCAGCAGCTATCAGACAGGGGCAACCTACAAGGAGCAGTACTTC. Translated: CASSYQTGATYKEQYF.